Described below is a single T cell receptor (beta chain) sequence and its context. Its target is unknown. The data stem from a study of cytomegalovirus exposure and HLA in healthy donors. As for the study in general: Roughly 179 million T cells yielded 90 million to 130 million unique TCR beta sequences, as an earlier analysis found. Regarding the study as a whole: Specificity for CMV antigens was confirmed in vitro for a few of the CMV-associated chains.

Use of 60 Vbeta and 13 Jbeta primers characterized the PCR. Using immunoSEQ multiplex PCR, the repertoire was profiled, and TCRdb retains in-frame clones only, with some absent. The sample yields fewer than 120,000 clones, roughly four fifths seen once. V lost 3 bases to trimming and J lost 3 bases; unmatched junction nucleotides: 10. This CDR3 is built from 16 residues. Germline V gives CDR1 GTSNPN, CDR2 SVGIG (reference sequence). The receptor comes from a woman aged 30 to 39 in good health and CMV-seronegative. This sequence joins TRBV30 and TRBJ1-4; TRBD1 matches 7 bases. The sample was PBMCs. The CDR3 here is CAWSAGTGQSNEKLFF. The CDR3 bases are TGTGCCTGGAGCGCGGGTACGGGACAGTCTAATGAAAAACTGTTTTTT.